This record looks at one T cell receptor (beta chain) sequence and its context. The record originates from a study of cytomegalovirus exposure and HLA in healthy donors. Germline V CDR1 and CDR2: SGHRS, YFSETQ. V lost 4 bases, J lost 4 bases, and 22 bases lay in between. The CDR3 extends over 17 amino acids. Vbeta (60) and Jbeta (13) primers were used in the PCR. Libraries were prepared by immunoSEQ multiplex PCR; TCRdb keeps only in-frame clonotypes and omits some of them. The sample lists 40,000 to 55,000 clones, about three quarters seen once, with about 3.2% in the top ten. V and J are TRBV5-1 and TRBJ2-3; weak D call: TRBD1 (5 bases). The sample taken for sequencing was PBMCs. This TCR derives from a man younger than 30 in good health and CMV-seronegative. CDR3 bases: TGCGCCAGCAGCCACCCCCTGGGGCGCCCAACACCAGATACGCAGTATTTT. Amino acid sequence: CASSHPLGRPTPDTQYF.